A single sample gave rise to the 28 T cell receptor beta chains below, sequenced in a study of blood T cell repertoires in COVID-19. Assay: immunoSEQ multiplex PCR; the TCRdb copy retains only in-frame clones and omits some. Here the sample spans about 240,000 clones, around four fifths being singletons. Material for sequencing was peripheral blood. These receptors were collected from a woman aged 60-75 years with active or convalescent COVID-19.

This clone was observed a single time. The genes are TRBV19 and TRBJ1-1, with D possibly TRBD1 on 6 matching bases. The length of the CDR3 is 14 residues. V lost 10 bases and J lost 1, with 16 bases in between. The germline gives CDR1 LNHDA, CDR2 SQIVND (reference sequence). CDR3 sequence (DNA): TGTGCCATCTCAGAGAGGGGGAGGAACACTGAAGCTTTCTTT. Its protein is CAISERGRNTEAFF.

The chain couples TRBV19 to TRBJ2-3, with D possibly being TRBD1 (6 bases). Trimming left V 8 bases short and J 4 bases short, with 16 bases between. CDR1 LNHDA and CDR2 SQIVND come from the germline V gene (reference sequence). This CDR3 contains 14 residues. The CDR3 loop is CASGRAGAADTQYF. DNA of the CDR3: TGTGCCAGTGGCAGGGCAGGGGCGGCAGATACGCAGTATTTT.

This chain connects TRBV18 to TRBJ2-2; D gene uncertain. The CDR3 contains 12 residues. Trimming cost V 5 bases and J 4 bases, with 5 bases left between them. Germline lookup yields CDR1 KGHSH and CDR2 LQKENI. CDR3 in amino acids: CASSTVTGELFF. The DNA of the CDR3 is TGTGCCAGCTCAACGGTCACCGGGGAGCTGTTTTTT.

This chain links TRBV9 with TRBJ2-7; 7 positions agree with TRBD2. Per the germline V gene, CDR1 is SGDLS and CDR2 is YYNGEE. This CDR3 comprises 16 residues. The V and J ends lost 0 bases and 3 bases, in that order; junction bases with no gene match: 9. The CDR3: CASSVGAGELFYEQYF. The CDR3, as DNA: TGTGCCAGCAGCGTAGGGGCGGGGGAGCTGTTCTACGAGCAGTACTTC.

The chain joins TRBV27 to TRBJ2-1; D perhaps matches TRBD2 (5 bases). The V gene's germline CDR1 is MNHEY and CDR2 SMNVEV (reference sequence). The CDR3 consists of 13 residues. Trimming removed 5 bases from V and 6 bases from J, with 11 bases in between. CDR3 DNA: TGTGCCAGCAGTCCAGGACTCATCAATGAGCAGTTCTTC. Translating it yields CASSPGLINEQFF.

The V call is TRBV2, the J call TRBJ1-5; 7 bases are a match to TRBD1. Trimming took 7 bases from V and 4 from J; bases not matched to a gene: 10. The germline gives CDR1 SNHLY, CDR2 FYNNEI. This CDR3 spans 15 amino acids. CDR3 sequence: CASTPLTGANQPQHF. CDR3 nucleotides: TGTGCCAGCACTCCCCTAACAGGGGCGAATCAGCCCCAGCATTTT.

V usage is TRBV18 and J usage is TRBJ2-1; D ambiguous. Germline V CDR1 and CDR2: KGHSH, LQKENI. Between the trimmed V and J ends, which lost 3 bases and 2 bases, there was a span of 8 bases. The CDR3 spans 14 residues. The CDR3, as DNA: TGTGCCAGCTCACCCCAGAGGACCTACAATGAGCAGTTCTTC. Its translation: CASSPQRTYNEQFF.

The chain couples TRBV6-1 to TRBJ1-4, with a possible D match to TRBD1 (6 bases). V was cut by 1 base and J by 7 bases, with 13 bases left in between. This CDR3 has 15 amino acids. In germline, CDR1 is MNHNS, CDR2 SASEGT. CDR3 protein: CASSEGGGRGEKLFF. The CDR3 nucleotides read TGTGCCAGCAGTGAAGGGGGGGGGCGCGGTGAAAAACTGTTTTTT.

The V and J genes are TRBV3-1 (or the pseudogene TRBV3-2) and TRBJ1-1, with TRBD1 matching over 7 bases. Looked up from germline, CDR1 is LGHDT and CDR2 is YNNKEL (reference sequence). The J segment lost 9 bases and the V segment lost 0 bases, leaving 13 bases of the junction unmatched. This CDR3 has 16 amino acids. CDR3 sequence reads: CASSQDFRDRVNKAFF. The CDR3 DNA sequence: TGTGCCAGCAGCCAAGATTTTAGGGACAGAGTGAATAAAGCTTTCTTT.

This clone was counted once. V and J are TRBV5-6 and TRBJ2-2; D is perhaps TRBD1 (5 bases). Germline CDR1 SGHDT, CDR2 YYEEEE. Between the trimmed V and J ends, which lost 2 bases and 5 bases, there was a span of 16 bases. The CDR3 extends over 16 amino acids. CDR3 region: CASSLGWGARTGELFF. In nucleotides, the CDR3 is TGTGCCAGCAGCTTAGGTTGGGGCGCGAGGACCGGGGAGCTGTTTTTT.

This clone has just a few counts. The chain joins TRBV6-5 to TRBJ1-6, with D maybe TRBD1 (5 bases). Trimming left V 5 bases short and J 0 bases short, with 8 bases between. There are 15 residues in the CDR3. Germline V lookup: CDR1 MNHEY, CDR2 SVGAGI. This CDR3 reads CASSLDSSYNSPLHF. The CDR3, as DNA: TGTGCCAGCAGTCTTGACAGCTCCTATAATTCACCCCTCCACTTT.

J is TRBJ2-1 and V is TRBV3-1 (or the pseudogene TRBV3-2); D is possibly TRBD2 (5 bases). The CDR3 extends over 14 amino acids. V lost 9 bases and J lost 8, with 20 bases in between. CDR1 and CDR2 from the germline V gene are LGHDT and YNNKEL (reference sequence). The CDR3 bases are TGTGCCAGTAGTCCCGGGCTAGCCCCCCATGAGCAGTTCTTC. This sequence encodes CASSPGLAPHEQFF.

V is TRBV10-1 and J is TRBJ2-7; no clear D. V gave up 7 bases and J gave up 9 bases, with 16 bases separating them. CDR1 is WNHNN and CDR2 is SYGVQD in the germline V gene (reference sequence). This CDR3 is 12 amino acids long. The CDR3 region has the DNA TGCGCCAGCATTGCCCCGATTGAGCTGCAGTACTTC. This gives the protein CASIAPIELQYF.

This clone has just a few counts. The V gene is TRBV30, the J gene TRBJ1-5, with D perhaps matching TRBD1 (6 bases). Trimming took off 0 bases at V and 6 bases at J, with 18 bases between the two ends. CDR3 size: 16 residues. Germline V gene sequence: CDR1 GTSNPN, CDR2 SVGIG (reference sequence). The DNA of the CDR3 is TGTGCCTGGAGTGTCTCGACAGGCTGGACCCCTCAGCCCCAGCATTTT. Protein product: CAWSVSTGWTPQPQHF.

The V and J genes are TRBV13 and TRBJ1-1; D unclear. Per germline, CDR1 PRHDT and CDR2 FYEKMQ (reference sequence). This CDR3 has 12 amino acids. Between the trimmed V and J ends, which lost 3 bases and 10 bases, there was a span of 12 bases. This CDR3 is CASSFSGVGAFF. In DNA form, the CDR3 reads TGTGCCAGCAGCTTCTCTGGAGTAGGAGCTTTCTTT.

This clone was detected only once. The chain has TRBV4-3 and TRBJ2-1, with D hard to call. The ends were cut back, 0 bases at V and 9 bases at J, with 9 bases in the middle. Germline lookup yields CDR1 LGHNA and CDR2 YSLEER. The CDR3 loop spans 13 amino acids. The CDR3 spells CASSQDNFSEQFF. CDR3 in DNA: TGCGCCAGCAGCCAAGATAATTTCAGTGAGCAGTTCTTC.

V is TRBV5-1 and J is TRBJ2-7; TRBD1 is a possible D gene (5 bases). The CDR3 covers 15 residues. CDR1 and CDR2 from the germline V gene are SGHRS and YFSETQ. V lost 4 bases and J lost 0, with 14 bases in between. The CDR3 sequence is CASSPVGRSSYEQYF. The CDR3 coding sequence is TGCGCCAGCAGCCCGGTGGGGCGGAGCTCCTACGAGCAGTACTTC. The whole variable domain, filled in from reference TRBV5-1 and TRBJ2-7, reads KAGVTQTPRYLIKTRGQQVTLSCSPISGHRSVSWYQQTPGQGLQFLFEYFSETQRNKGNFPGRFSGRQFSNSRSEMNVSTLELGDSALYLCASSPVGRSSYEQYFGPGTRLTVT.

Comments on this clone: Different DNA sequences within this sample yield the same CDR3. V gene TRBV28 combines with J gene TRBJ1-4; D is uncertain. The germline gives CDR1 MDHEN, CDR2 SYDVKM. There are 14 residues in the CDR3. V was cut by 5 bases and J by 5 bases, with 12 bases left in between. The DNA of the CDR3 is TGTGCCAGCAGTCTTCCCCCCGGGAATGAAAAACTGTTTTTT. Its protein product is CASSLPPGNEKLFF.

This clone was recorded only once. The chain links TRBV4-1 to TRBJ1-1, with D possibly matching TRBD1 (5 bases). This CDR3 comprises 16 residues. CDR1 is MGHRA and CDR2 is YSYEKL in the germline V gene. V was pared by 3 bases and J by 1 base, with 15 bases between. Here the CDR3 reads CASSHARQRSNTEAFF. In nucleotides, the CDR3 is TGCGCCAGCAGCCACGCTCGACAGAGATCGAACACTGAAGCTTTCTTT.

In this sample, this clone turned up a few times. This chain uses TRBV7-2 with TRBJ2-7; 7 nucleotides match TRBD1. This CDR3 region has 15 residues. The J segment lost 7 bases and the V segment lost 1 base, leaving 10 bases of the junction unmatched. Germline CDR1 SGHTA, CDR2 FQGNSA. The CDR3 DNA is TGTGCCAGCAGCTTAGTAGCCAGGGGGATCTCGGAGCAGTACTTC. It specifies CASSLVARGISEQYF.

The chain employs TRBV4-1 and TRBJ1-4; D gene uncertain. Germline CDR1 is MGHRA and CDR2 is YSYEKL. The CDR3 is made up of 16 amino acids. V dropped 1 base and J dropped 7 bases, with 16 bases sitting between them. The CDR3 region has the DNA TGCGCCAGCAGCCAAGGATGGGAGGTGATGGGTGAAAAACTGTTTTTT. Translating gives CASSQGWEVMGEKLFF.

This clone showed up just once. V usage is TRBV6-5 and J usage is TRBJ1-4, with a weak D call TRBD1 (5 bases). Trimming took 2 bases from V and 8 from J, leaving 15 bases between them. The length of the CDR3 is 15 residues. Germline V gene sequence: CDR1 MNHEY, CDR2 SVGAGI. CDR3 region: CASSYGGGVREKLFF. In DNA form, the CDR3 reads TGTGCCAGCAGTTACGGGGGAGGGGTTCGGGAAAAACTGTTTTTT.

The rearrangement joins TRBV11-2 to TRBJ1-1, with D uncertain. This CDR3 contains 15 residues. The V and J ends lost 0 bases and 1 base respectively, with 9 bases between them. Germline CDR1 is SGHAT and CDR2 is FQNNGV. CDR3 in amino acids: CASSLDSYRNTEAFF. In nucleotides, the CDR3 is TGTGCCAGCAGCTTAGATTCCTACAGGAACACTGAAGCTTTCTTT. Filled out from reference TRBV11-2 and TRBJ1-1, the complete variable domain reads EAGVAQSPRYKIIEKRQSVAFWCNPISGHATLYWYQQILGQGPKLLIQFQNNGVVDDSQLPKDRFSAERLKGVDSTLKIQPAKLEDSAVYLCASSLDSYRNTEAFFGQGTRLTVV.

J is TRBJ2-1 and V is TRBV4-2; 9 nucleotides align to TRBD2. V lost 1 base to trimming and J lost 8 bases; unmatched junction nucleotides: 9. CDR1 is LGHNA and CDR2 is YNFKEQ in the germline V gene. CDR3 length: 16 residues. This chain's CDR3 is CASSQGMAGGPDEQFF. The CDR3 DNA sequence: TGTGCCAGCAGCCAAGGAATGGCGGGGGGGCCAGATGAGCAGTTCTTC.

Of note for this clone: Other DNA sequences in this sample translate to the same CDR3. This rearrangement joins TRBV30 to TRBJ2-2, with D perhaps TRBD1 (5 bases). Germline CDR1 GTSNPN, CDR2 SVGIG (reference sequence). Trimming pared 2 bases from V and 7 bases from J, leaving 8 bases between. This CDR3 comprises 12 residues. This CDR3 reads CAWSRGSGELFF. The CDR3, as DNA: TGTGCCTGGAGTAGGGGTAGCGGGGAGCTGTTTTTT.

The chain joins TRBV19 to TRBJ1-2; D uncertain. Trimming stripped 3 bases from V and 7 bases from J, with 18 bases between. The CDR3 spans 15 residues. Germline assignment: CDR1 LNHDA and CDR2 SQIVND (reference sequence). The CDR3 DNA is TGTGCCAGTAGTATCCTCTCGGGAAGGCGCGGTGGCTACACCTTC. Its protein is CASSILSGRRGGYTF.

The chain carries TRBV7-3 and TRBJ2-7, with D possibly being TRBD2 (7 bases). The V gene lost 8 bases and the J gene lost 3 bases, with 23 bases spanning the gap. Germline V CDR1 and CDR2: SGHTA, FQGTGA. The CDR3 loop spans 16 amino acids. CDR3 in amino acids: CASAPGGAVSLYEQYF. In DNA, the CDR3 is TGTGCCAGCGCTCCTGGGGGGGCGGTGTCTCTCTACGAGCAGTACTTC. The variable domain in full, with the rest retrieved from reference TRBV7-3 and TRBJ2-7, is GAGVSQTPSNKVTEKGKYVELRCDPISGHTALYWYRQSLGQGPEFLIYFQGTGAADDSGLPNDRFFAVRPEGSVSTLKIQRTERGDSAVYLCASAPGGAVSLYEQYFGPGTRLTVT.

This clone showed up just once. This chain joins TRBV25-1 and TRBJ2-1; D possibly corresponds to TRBD1 (6 bases). Trimming took off 3 bases at V and 4 bases at J, with 13 bases between the two ends. CDR1 is MGHDK, CDR2 SYGVNS, per germline. CDR3 length: 15 amino acids. CDR3 sequence reads: CASSDSGVGYNEQFF. The CDR3 bases are TGTGCCAGCAGTGATTCAGGGGTGGGGTACAATGAGCAGTTCTTC. The full variable domain, rest sourced from reference TRBV25-1 and TRBJ2-1, is EADIYQTPRYLVIGTGKKITLECSQTMGHDKMYWYQQDPGMELHLIHYSYGVNSTEKGDLSSESTVSRIRTEHFPLTLESARPSHTSQYLCASSDSGVGYNEQFFGPGTRLTVL.